These 28 T cell receptor beta chains originate from one sample sequenced in a study of cytomegalovirus exposure and HLA in healthy donors. The PCR ran on 60 Vbeta and 13 Jbeta primers. Data came from immunoSEQ multiplex PCR; TCRdb stores just in-frame clones and leaves some out. The table lists roughly 170,000 clones, 80% of them singletons. Sequenced material: PBMCs. Every receptor here comes from a boy aged 10-17 years in good health and CMV-seronegative.

This chain joins TRBV7-6 and TRBJ2-5, with TRBD1 matching 8 bases. Germline assignment: CDR1 SGHVS and CDR2 FNYEAQ. J was trimmed by 4 bases and V by 5 bases; bases with no gene match: 9. The CDR3 loop spans 15 amino acids. The CDR3 bases are TGTGCCAGCAGCATATGGACAGGGTTAGCAGAGACCCAGTACTTC. Residues: CASSIWTGLAETQYF. Supplemented by reference TRBV7-6 and TRBJ2-5, the full variable domain reads GAGVSQSPRYKVTKRGQDVALRCDPISGHVSLYWYRQALGQGPEFLTYFNYEAQQDKSGLPNDRFSAERPEGSISTLTIQRTEQRDSAMYRCASSIWTGLAETQYFGPGTRLLVL.

The chain has TRBV19 and TRBJ2-4, with 9 bases identical to TRBD1. This CDR3 has 18 residues. V lost 4 bases and J lost 0; bases outside the gene matches: 10. Per germline, CDR1 LNHDA and CDR2 SQIVND (reference sequence). In nucleotides, the CDR3 is TGTGCCAGTAGTACCCCCCGGGACAGGGTGCTAGCCAAAAACATTCAGTACTTC. Its protein product is CASSTPRDRVLAKNIQYF.

This rearrangement joins TRBV10-1 to TRBJ1-2; TRBD1 matches at 8 bases. The ends lost 4 bases at V and 8 bases at J; junction bases unmatched: 9. The CDR3 has 14 residues. Per the germline V gene, CDR1 is WNHNN and CDR2 is SYGVQD (reference sequence). Written as DNA, the CDR3 is TGCGCCAGCAGTGTCCTGGACAGGGATGGAGGCTACACCTTC. Translating it yields CASSVLDRDGGYTF.

The chain recombines TRBV27 with TRBJ2-7; TRBD2 aligns across 7 bases. Germline-derived CDR1 and CDR2 are MNHEY and SMNVEV (reference sequence). V lost 3 bases and J lost 6; bases outside the gene matches: 8. CDR3 length: 14 residues. The DNA of the CDR3 is TGTGCCAGCAGTTTCACCGTTGCGGGGGTCGAGCAGTACTTC. Its translation is CASSFTVAGVEQYF.

The chain has TRBV7-2 and TRBJ1-2; maybe TRBD1 (6 bases). V was pared by 2 bases and J by 3 bases, with 13 bases between. This CDR3 has 15 residues. Germline lookup yields CDR1 SGHTA and CDR2 FQGNSA. CDR3: CASSLNRKGDYGYTF. The CDR3 DNA sequence: TGTGCCAGCAGCTTAAATCGAAAGGGGGACTATGGCTACACCTTC.

This chain joins TRBV6-1 and TRBJ1-6, with 11 bases fitting TRBD1. The trim removed 2 bases at V and 10 bases at J, leaving 4 bases unmatched. This CDR3 is 15 amino acids long. Germline CDR1 and CDR2: MNHNS and SASEGT. Here the CDR3 DNA reads TGTGCCAGCAGTGAATGGGGACAGGGGGGATCACCCCTCCACTTT. Translation: CASSEWGQGGSPLHF.

The CDR3 region is CAWSVGLPVRNEQFF. CDR3 DNA: TGTGCCTGGAGTGTGGGACTCCCTGTGAGAAATGAGCAGTTCTTC. The V call is TRBV30, the J call TRBJ2-1; perhaps TRBD2 as D (6 bases). The CDR3 consists of 15 residues. The germline V and J ends were trimmed by 0 bases and 7 bases, with 16 bases remaining between them. Germline V gives CDR1 GTSNPN, CDR2 SVGIG (reference sequence).

The chain employs TRBV19 and TRBJ1-1; no clear D gene. The CDR3 totals 13 residues. Germline lookup yields CDR1 LNHDA and CDR2 SQIVND (reference sequence). V lost 1 base and J 8 bases, leaving 11 bases between the germline ends. In DNA form, the CDR3 reads TGTGCCAGTAGTATAGCCCTTGGCCAGGAAGCTTTCTTT. It encodes CASSIALGQEAFF.

This chain links TRBV6-5 with TRBJ2-1; D is uncertain. This CDR3 is 13 amino acids long. Germline-derived CDR1 and CDR2 are MNHEY and SVGAGI. V dropped 1 base and J dropped 4 bases, with 5 bases sitting between them. The CDR3 region is CASSYLQYNEQFF. DNA of the CDR3: TGTGCCAGCAGTTACTTACAGTACAATGAGCAGTTCTTC.

The V call is TRBV6-1, the J call TRBJ2-1; D uncertain. CDR1 and CDR2 from the germline V gene are MNHNS and SASEGT. CDR3 size: 12 residues. Trimming pared 6 bases from V and 8 bases from J, leaving 11 bases between. As DNA, the CDR3 is TGTGCCAGCAGGGAACTGGGCGATGAGCAGTTCTTC. It codes for CASRELGDEQFF.

The V gene is TRBV2, the J gene TRBJ2-3; 10 bases map to TRBD2. V lost 2 bases and J lost 1; bases outside the gene matches: 12. The germline V gene has CDR1 SNHLY and CDR2 FYNNEI. This CDR3 region has 19 residues. Here the CDR3 DNA reads TGTGCCAGCAGTGAAAGGGGGGGACTAGCGCGTTACGGCACAGATACGCAGTATTTT. Its translation: CASSERGGLARYGTDTQYF.

The chain has TRBV30 and TRBJ1-2; 8 bases match TRBD1. Per the germline V gene, CDR1 is GTSNPN and CDR2 is SVGIG (reference sequence). The CDR3 loop spans 15 amino acids. The trim removed 3 bases at V and 4 bases at J, leaving 10 bases unmatched. The CDR3 nucleotides are TGTGCCTGGAGGGCCGACAGGGGCCGACCCTATGGCTACACCTTC. Translated, it gives CAWRADRGRPYGYTF.

This clone was seen just once. The genes are TRBV6-6 and TRBJ2-2; 13 nucleotides match TRBD2. With V trimmed by 4 bases and J by 3 bases, 2 bases remained unmatched. CDR1 MNHNY and CDR2 SVGAGI come from the germline V gene (reference sequence). The CDR3 runs to 16 residues. The chain's CDR3 is CASSSGLAGDTGELFF. The CDR3 DNA sequence: TGTGCCAGCAGTTCCGGACTAGCGGGAGACACCGGGGAGCTGTTTTTT.

CDR3 amino acids: CASSFVPGEAFF. The CDR3 region has the DNA TGTGCCAGCAGTTTTGTCCCGGGTGAAGCTTTCTTT. This sequence joins TRBV27 and TRBJ1-1; D unclear. CDR1 is MNHEY and CDR2 is SMNVEV in the germline V gene (reference sequence). This CDR3 comprises 12 residues. V was cut by 3 bases and J by 7 bases, with 9 bases left in between.

This chain uses TRBV6-6 with TRBJ1-2; possible D gene TRBD1, 6 bases. V was clipped by 6 bases and J by 6 bases, with 17 bases between them. This CDR3 comprises 14 residues. Germline-derived CDR1 and CDR2 are MNHNY and SVGAGI (reference sequence). In DNA, the CDR3 is TGTGCCAGCAGGAAGGCAGGGGAGAATGATGGCTACACCTTC. Translating it yields CASRKAGENDGYTF.

This clone appeared a few times. The chain joins TRBV7-3 to TRBJ1-1; D may be TRBD1 (5 bases). V was shortened by 5 bases and J by 0 bases, with 10 bases between the two germline ends. Germline CDR1 and CDR2: SGHTA and FQGTGA. This CDR3 contains 14 residues. CDR3 region: CASSLTTVNTEAFF. The CDR3 region has the DNA TGTGCCAGCAGCCTCACGACAGTGAACACTGAAGCTTTCTTT.

The chain links TRBV5-1 to TRBJ2-7, with TRBD2 identical over 7 bases. J gave up 2 bases and V 0 bases, and 11 bases lay outside the gene matches. The CDR3 is made up of 17 amino acids. Germline-derived CDR1 and CDR2 are SGHRS and YFSETQ. CDR3 coding DNA: TGCGCCAGCAGCTTGGTGGCTAGCCGGGGACTACCCTACGAGCAGTACTTC. This codes for CASSLVASRGLPYEQYF.

The V call is TRBV4-1, the J call TRBJ2-5; D possibly corresponds to TRBD2 (5 bases). The CDR3 runs 15 residues. V gave up 3 bases and J gave up 4 bases, with 15 bases separating them. Germline CDR1 MGHRA, CDR2 YSYEKL. This CDR3 reads CASSHPLAPRETQYF. DNA of the CDR3: TGCGCCAGCAGCCATCCTCTAGCTCCAAGAGAGACCCAGTACTTC.

This clone was found once. The V gene is TRBV10-3, the J gene TRBJ1-1; the match to TRBD1 covers 8 bases. From germline, CDR1 is ENHRY and CDR2 SYGVKD. V gave up 5 bases and J gave up 3 bases; unmatched junction bases: 2. The CDR3 consists of 13 residues. The CDR3 region has the DNA TGTGCCATCAGTAAGACAGGGGACACTGAAGCTTTCTTT. Amino acid sequence: CAISKTGDTEAFF.

CDR3 in DNA: TGTGCCAGCTTCATCGGCGGGGCCCAAGAGACCCAGTACTTC. It codes for CASFIGGAQETQYF. The chain employs TRBV5-4 and TRBJ2-5, with a tentative D call TRBD2 (6 bases). Germline CDR1 is SGHNT and CDR2 is YYREEE (reference sequence). The ends were cut back, 7 bases at V and 1 base at J, with 14 bases in the middle. The CDR3 loop spans 14 amino acids. The variable domain in full, completed from reference TRBV5-4 and TRBJ2-5, reads ETGVTQSPTHLIKTRGQQVTLRCSSQSGHNTVSWYQQALGQGPQFIFQYYREEENGRGNFPPRFSGLQFPNYSSELNVNALELDDSALYLCASFIGGAQETQYFGPGTRLLVL.

The chain combines TRBV18 with TRBJ1-4; 7 bases match TRBD1. Germline CDR1 reads KGHSH; CDR2 reads LQKENI. The CDR3 sequence is 15 residues long. Losses at the gene ends were 4 bases for V and 4 bases for J; bases not matched to a gene: 6. The CDR3, as DNA: TGTGCCAGCTCACAGGGGGACAGAGTTAATGAAAAACTGTTTTTT. Amino acids: CASSQGDRVNEKLFF.

This chain connects TRBV29-1 to TRBJ2-5; D unclear. Per the germline V gene, CDR1 is SQVTM and CDR2 is ANQGSEA. CDR3 length: 16 residues. V lost 7 bases and J 5 bases, leaving 26 bases between the germline ends. CDR3 sequence reads: CSALSIDSKFAETQYF. CDR3 DNA sequence: TGCAGCGCCCTCTCAATAGATTCTAAGTTCGCCGAGACCCAGTACTTC.

This clone has just a few counts. This sequence joins TRBV6-5 and TRBJ2-5, with D hard to call. Germline CDR1 is MNHEY and CDR2 is SVGAGI. The CDR3 contains 15 residues. V shed 2 bases and J shed 2 bases, with 12 bases lying between them. The CDR3 nucleotides are TGTGCCAGCAGTTACCGGAGTGGGTTACAAGAGACCCAGTACTTC. Its translation is CASSYRSGLQETQYF.

This sequence joins TRBV2 and TRBJ1-5; D unclear. The CDR3 length is 14 residues. V shed 5 bases and J shed 4 bases, with 12 bases lying between them. Germline CDR1 and CDR2: SNHLY and FYNNEI. The DNA of the CDR3 is TGTGCCAGCAGTCCCCTCTCGGGGAATCAGCCCCAGCATTTT. It is translated as CASSPLSGNQPQHF.

V usage is TRBV11-2 and J usage is TRBJ2-5; 11 bases line up with TRBD2. CDR1 and CDR2 from the germline V gene are SGHAT and FQNNGV. J was trimmed by 1 base and V by 7 bases; bases with no gene match: 11. The CDR3 runs to 17 residues. Here the CDR3 reads CASTKSPGLAVQETQYF. The CDR3 coding sequence is TGTGCCAGCACCAAATCTCCGGGACTAGCGGTCCAAGAGACCCAGTACTTC.

CDR3 protein: CASSLERAGQAFF. The CDR3 nucleotides are TGTGCCAGCAGCTTAGAGAGAGCAGGGCAAGCTTTCTTT. V is TRBV11-2 and J is TRBJ1-1; possibly TRBD1 for D (5 bases). CDR1 SGHAT and CDR2 FQNNGV come from the germline V gene. The CDR3 contains 13 residues. V lost 0 bases to trimming and J lost 9 bases, with 11 bases between them.

The chain carries TRBV27 and TRBJ1-2; 7 positions match TRBD1. CDR3 length: 15 amino acids. With 6 bases clipped from V and 3 bases from J, the junction kept 10 bases outside the gene matches. Germline values: CDR1 MNHEY, CDR2 SMNVEV (reference sequence). The CDR3 DNA sequence: TGTGCCAGCAGACCGACCATGGGACAGTACTATGGCTACACCTTC. It codes for CASRPTMGQYYGYTF.

This clone was seen only a few times. The rearrangement joins TRBV4-1 to TRBJ2-1, with TRBD2 as a possible D gene (5 bases). Germline V gives CDR1 MGHRA, CDR2 YSYEKL. CDR3 length: 13 residues. Trimming took 0 bases from V and 14 from J, leaving 14 bases between them. CDR3 region: CASSQDMRGPEFF. In DNA form, the CDR3 reads TGCGCCAGCAGCCAAGATATGAGAGGGCCGGAGTTCTTC.